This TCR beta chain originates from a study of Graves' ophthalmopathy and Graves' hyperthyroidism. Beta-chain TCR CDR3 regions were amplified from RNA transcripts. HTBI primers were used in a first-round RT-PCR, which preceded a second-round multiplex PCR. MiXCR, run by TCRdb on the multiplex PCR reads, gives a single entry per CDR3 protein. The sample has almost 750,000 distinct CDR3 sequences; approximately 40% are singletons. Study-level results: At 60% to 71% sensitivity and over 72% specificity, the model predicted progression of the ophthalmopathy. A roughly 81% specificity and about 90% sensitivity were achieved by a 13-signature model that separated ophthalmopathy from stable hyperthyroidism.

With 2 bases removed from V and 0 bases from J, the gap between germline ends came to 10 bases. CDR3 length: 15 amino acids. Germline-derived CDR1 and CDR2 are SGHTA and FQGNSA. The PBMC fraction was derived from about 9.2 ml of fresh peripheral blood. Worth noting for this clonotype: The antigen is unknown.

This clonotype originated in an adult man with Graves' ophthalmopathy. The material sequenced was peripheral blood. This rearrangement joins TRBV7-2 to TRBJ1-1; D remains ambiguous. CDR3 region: CASSLSGGLNTEAFF. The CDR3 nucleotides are TGTGCCAGCAGCTTATCTGGCGGATTGAACACTGAAGCTTTCTTT.